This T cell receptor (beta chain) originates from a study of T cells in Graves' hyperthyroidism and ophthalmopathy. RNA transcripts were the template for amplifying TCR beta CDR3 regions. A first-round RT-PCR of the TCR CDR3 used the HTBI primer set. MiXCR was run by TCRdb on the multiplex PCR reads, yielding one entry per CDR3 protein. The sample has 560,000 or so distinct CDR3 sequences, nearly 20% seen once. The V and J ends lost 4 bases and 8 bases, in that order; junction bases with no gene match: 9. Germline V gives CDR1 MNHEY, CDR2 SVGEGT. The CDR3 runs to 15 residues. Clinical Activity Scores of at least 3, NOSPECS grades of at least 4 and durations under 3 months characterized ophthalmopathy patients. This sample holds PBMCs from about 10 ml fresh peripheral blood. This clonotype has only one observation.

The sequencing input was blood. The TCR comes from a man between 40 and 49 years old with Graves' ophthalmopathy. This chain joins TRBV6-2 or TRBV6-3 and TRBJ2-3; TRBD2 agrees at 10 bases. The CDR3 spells CASSSGGTSDRTQYF. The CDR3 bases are TGTGCCAGCAGTTCCGGCGGGACTAGCGACCGTACGCAGTATTTT.